The entry below describes one TCR beta chain. Method: immunoSEQ multiplex PCR; TCRdb's copy keeps in-frame clones and lacks some. The table lists around 160,000 clones, around 85% of them singletons, with 2.5% to 3% in the top ten. The V and J ends lost 6 bases and 8 bases respectively, with 16 bases between them. This CDR3 is 13 amino acids long. From germline, CDR1 is WNHNN and CDR2 SYGVQD (reference sequence). The sample is drawn from a study of blood T cell repertoires in COVID-19. Input material: peripheral blood. The TCR originated in a middle-aged woman with active or convalescent COVID-19. The chain joins TRBV10-1 to TRBJ1-2, with D possibly matching TRBD1 (6 bases). This CDR3 reads CASSPETGSGYTF. The CDR3 nucleotides read TGCGCCAGCAGCCCGGAAACAGGGTCCGGCTACACCTTC.